The 28 T cell receptor beta chains below come from one sample, sequenced in a study of identical twins. TCRdb called the 5' RACE reads again in MiXCR, with one record for every CDR3 protein. The sample includes about 100,000 distinct CDR3 sequences, 5.9% seen only once; the top ten take approximately 12%. The sequencing sample was made of memory T cells sorted from blood. The receptors shown here come from a woman in her 50s in good health.

In its sample, this clonotype was seen many times. J is TRBJ1-6 and V is TRBV29-1, with D uncertain. CDR1 and CDR2 from the germline V gene are SQVTM and ANQGSEA. V gave up 4 bases and J gave up 8 bases, with 18 bases separating them. The CDR3 loop spans 15 amino acids. CDR3 sequence reads: CSVAGEAEVYSPLHF. For the CDR3, the DNA is TGCAGCGTTGCAGGAGAGGCTGAGGTATATTCACCCCTCCACTTT. The variable domain in full, completed from reference TRBV29-1 and TRBJ1-6, reads SAVISQKPSRDICQRGTSLTIQCQVDSQVTMMFWYRQQPGQSLTLIATANQGSEATYESGFVIDKFPISRPNLTFSTLTVSNMSPEDSSIYLCSVAGEAEVYSPLHFGNGTRLTVT.

This clonotype rates as medium-sized. The chain couples TRBV12-3 or TRBV12-4 to TRBJ2-3; 7 bases map to TRBD2. The CDR3 has 17 residues. J lost 2 bases, V lost 3 bases, and 11 bases had no gene match. The CDR3 loop is CASSFRWGRAYTDTQYF. CDR3 in DNA: TGTGCCAGCAGTTTCCGCTGGGGGAGGGCCTACACAGATACGCAGTATTTT.

This clonotype was seen ten or more times. The rearrangement links TRBV6-4 to TRBJ2-1; 12 bases agree with TRBD2. The CDR3 is 15 residues long. Trimming took 0 bases from V and 6 from J; bases not matched to a gene: 0. From germline, CDR1 is MRHNA and CDR2 SNTAGT. As DNA, the CDR3 is TGTGCCAGCAGTGACTCGACTAGCGGGAGCAATGAGCAGTTCTTC. It yields the protein CASSDSTSGSNEQFF.

This clonotype was recorded many times. The rearrangement joins TRBV7-6 to TRBJ1-1; no clear D gene. In germline, CDR1 is SGHVS, CDR2 FNYEAQ. The CDR3 covers 13 residues. The V and J ends lost 6 bases and 1 base respectively, with 9 bases between them. This CDR3 is CASRAGANTEAFF. The CDR3 DNA reads TGTGCCAGCAGGGCCGGCGCGAACACTGAAGCTTTCTTT.

The chain combines TRBV29-1 with TRBJ1-3; TRBD1 might be the D (6 bases). V dropped 5 bases and J dropped 3 bases, with 8 bases sitting between them. CDR3 size: 12 residues. Germline assignment: CDR1 SQVTM and CDR2 ANQGSEA. CDR3 amino acids: CSVRTVGNTIYF. The DNA for the CDR3 is TGCAGCGTTAGGACAGTTGGAAACACCATATATTTT.

There are many counts of this clonotype. The rearrangement joins TRBV20-1 to TRBJ1-5; a weak D match, TRBD1 (5 bases). Germline lookup yields CDR1 DFQATT and CDR2 SNEGSKA (reference sequence). Trimming cost V 0 bases and J 6 bases, with 15 bases left between them. CDR3 length: 15 amino acids. The CDR3 region is CSARDAGKRGQPQHF. The CDR3 nucleotides are TGCAGTGCTAGAGATGCAGGGAAAAGGGGTCAGCCCCAGCATTTT.

This clonotype appeared many times. This rearrangement joins TRBV20-1 to TRBJ1-5; 8 bases align to TRBD1. In germline, CDR1 is DFQATT, CDR2 SNEGSKA (reference sequence). The CDR3 sequence is 16 residues long. J lost 2 bases, V lost 6 bases, and 12 bases had no gene match. The DNA of the CDR3 is TGCAGTGCCTCAGCCGGCACAGGGGGGGGCAATCAGCCCCAGCATTTT. Translated: CSASAGTGGGNQPQHF.

This clonotype occurred many times. The chain is built from TRBV24-1 and TRBJ1-1; no clear D gene. CDR1 and CDR2 (germline): KGHDR, SFDVKD. With 0 bases removed from V and 5 bases from J, the gap between germline ends came to 6 bases. The CDR3 spans 13 residues. CDR3 nucleotide sequence: TGTGCCACCAGTGATTTGGAGGAAACTGAAGCTTTCTTT. It encodes CATSDLEETEAFF.

Ten or more counts support this clonotype. This chain connects TRBV13 to TRBJ2-5; D remains unclear. V dropped 0 bases and J dropped 1 base, with 6 bases sitting between them. Germline V gene data show CDR1 as PRHDT and CDR2 as FYEKMQ (reference sequence). The CDR3 consists of 14 residues. For the CDR3, the DNA is TGTGCCAGCAGCTTAGGACTGACCCAAGAGACCCAGTACTTC. This translates into CASSLGLTQETQYF. Based on the CDR3 plus reference TRBV13 and TRBJ2-5, the full variable domain is AAGVIQSPRHLIKEKRETATLKCYPIPRHDTVYWYQQGPGQDPQFLISFYEKMQSDKGSIPDRFSAQQFSDYHSELNMSSLELGDSALYFCASSLGLTQETQYFGPGTRLLVL.

Many counts were recorded for this clonotype. The V and J genes are TRBV28 and TRBJ2-7; D may match TRBD1 or TRBD2 (5 bases each). Germline V lookup: CDR1 MDHEN, CDR2 SYDVKM. This CDR3 is 14 amino acids long. Trimming shortened V by 7 bases and J by 2 bases, and 15 bases separated the two germline ends. CDR3 sequence: CASIKRGPTYEQYF. Written as DNA, the CDR3 is TGTGCCAGCATCAAAAGGGGACCCACCTACGAGCAGTACTTC.

This clonotype was detected ten times or more. The CDR3 reads CASRFGRTNSPLHF. CDR3 coding DNA: TGCGCCAGCAGATTTGGACGGACTAATTCACCCCTCCACTTT. The J gene is TRBJ1-6, the V gene TRBV5-1; no clear D. This CDR3 is built from 14 residues. Trimming removed 5 bases at V and 6 bases at J, with 12 bases between. The germline gives CDR1 SGHRS, CDR2 YFSETQ.

This clonotype was recorded a few times. The gene calls are TRBV11-3 and TRBJ2-1; 7 nucleotides agree with TRBD1. The V and J ends lost 7 bases and 0 bases, in that order; junction bases with no gene match: 15. There are 18 residues in the CDR3. The V gene's germline CDR1 is SGHNT and CDR2 YENEEA. CDR3: CASTPFRQGLSSYNEQFF. In DNA form, the CDR3 reads TGTGCCAGCACCCCCTTCCGACAGGGTCTGAGCTCCTACAATGAGCAGTTCTTC.

This clonotype was detected many times. CDR3 sequence: CASSLDGTSTDTQYF. The CDR3 DNA sequence: TGCGCCAGCAGCTTGGACGGGACTAGCACAGATACGCAGTATTTT. V usage is TRBV5-1 and J usage is TRBJ2-3; D possibly corresponds to TRBD2 (6 bases). V lost 0 bases and J 0 bases, leaving 8 bases between the germline ends. CDR3 size: 15 residues. Germline V gene data show CDR1 as SGHRS and CDR2 as YFSETQ.

The genes are TRBV23-1 and TRBJ2-1; TRBD2 might be the D (6 bases). TRBV23-1 carries the ORF label, with uncertain function. This CDR3 is 12 amino acids long. V was shortened by 7 bases and J by 7 bases, with 11 bases between the two germline ends. The CDR3 coding sequence is TGCGCCAGCATTCATGGGAGGAATGAGCAGTTCTTC. Its protein is CASIHGRNEQFF.

At least ten counts were recorded for this clonotype. V gene TRBV27 combines with J gene TRBJ1-6; no firm D call. The CDR3 extends over 13 amino acids. Germline CDR1 and CDR2: MNHEY and SMNVEV (reference sequence). The V gene lost 8 bases and the J gene lost 7 bases, with 12 bases spanning the gap. The CDR3 bases are TGTGCCAGCGGCTTCCCAGGCAATTCACCCCTCCACTTT. This sequence encodes CASGFPGNSPLHF.

The chain's CDR3 is CASRTGEADTQYF. The CDR3 DNA sequence: TGTGCCAGCAGGACGGGAGAGGCAGATACGCAGTATTTT. This chain links TRBV6-1 with TRBJ2-3; a weak D match, TRBD2 (6 bases). This CDR3 is built from 13 residues. V was pared by 6 bases and J by 4 bases, with 11 bases between. Per germline, CDR1 MNHNS and CDR2 SASEGT.

Many counts were recorded for this clonotype. The rearrangement links TRBV6-5 to TRBJ1-2; 9 nucleotides line up with TRBD1. In germline, CDR1 is MNHEY, CDR2 SVGAGI. This CDR3 is built from 15 residues. Losses at the gene ends were 0 bases for V and 8 bases for J; bases not matched to a gene: 7. Written as DNA, the CDR3 is TGTGCCAGCAGTTACTCGGGACAGGGTTCCAGAGGCTACACCTTC. This codes for CASSYSGQGSRGYTF.

This clonotype was counted ten times or more. This chain connects TRBV29-1 to TRBJ1-2, with unresolved D. V dropped 1 base and J dropped 6 bases, with 12 bases sitting between them. The CDR3 has 13 residues. Germline V gene data show CDR1 as SQVTM and CDR2 as ANQGSEA. In DNA, the CDR3 is TGCAGCGTTGAAGCGTCGAGGTTCCATGGCTACACCTTC. Translated: CSVEASRFHGYTF.

This clonotype was counted between two and nine times. Written as DNA, the CDR3 is TGCGCCAGCAGCACCGGGACCACGGACGGGGAGCTGTTTTTT. Its translation is CASSTGTTDGELFF. The rearrangement links TRBV5-1 to TRBJ2-2; D is perhaps TRBD1 or TRBD2 (5 bases each). The CDR3 totals 14 residues. The V gene lost 4 bases and the J gene lost 7 bases, with 14 bases spanning the gap. From germline, CDR1 is SGHRS and CDR2 YFSETQ.

This chain uses TRBV5-1 with TRBJ1-1, with D unclear. With 2 bases removed from V and 2 bases from J, the gap between germline ends came to 4 bases. This CDR3 region has 12 residues. Germline-derived CDR1 and CDR2 are SGHRS and YFSETQ. CDR3 in DNA: TGCGCCAGCAGCTTCGCCAACACTGAAGCTTTCTTT. It yields the protein CASSFANTEAFF.

This clonotype was seen a handful of times. This sequence joins TRBV20-1 and TRBJ1-5; 8 nucleotides agree with TRBD1. V shed 4 bases and J 5 bases; nucleotides not matched to a gene: 7. The CDR3 extends over 14 amino acids. Per germline, CDR1 DFQATT and CDR2 SNEGSKA (reference sequence). The CDR3 nucleotides are TGCAGTGCTACCGCAGGGGGCGCGGATCAGCCCCAGCATTTT. Translating gives CSATAGGADQPQHF.

This clonotype has at least ten counts. V is TRBV20-1 and J is TRBJ2-1; no firm D call. Per the germline V gene, CDR1 is DFQATT and CDR2 is SNEGSKA (reference sequence). V shed 5 bases and J shed 1 base, with 18 bases lying between them. The CDR3 is 16 amino acids. The CDR3 DNA reads as TGCAGTGCTCGAAAAGGCGACCAAGAATCCTACAATGAGCAGTTCTTC. It yields the protein CSARKGDQESYNEQFF.

This clonotype was observed many times. V usage is TRBV7-9 and J usage is TRBJ1-1; D remains unclear. V was clipped by 0 bases and J by 13 bases, with 12 bases between them. The CDR3 length is 12 residues. In germline, CDR1 is SEHNR, CDR2 FQNEAQ (reference sequence). CDR3 coding DNA: TGTGCCAGCAGCTTAGCGATGGTGGACGGTTTCTTT. Protein: CASSLAMVDGFF.

This clonotype came up many times. V is TRBV20-1 and J is TRBJ2-2; 11 bases fit TRBD2. Germline trimming cut 6 bases from V and 2 bases from J; bases unmatched to any gene: 2. The CDR3 consists of 14 residues. CDR1 and CDR2 (germline): DFQATT, SNEGSKA (reference sequence). DNA for the CDR3: TGCAGTGCGGGACTAGCGGCCAACACCGGGGAGCTGTTTTTT. Amino acids: CSAGLAANTGELFF.

This clonotype has a count of ten or more. The chain couples TRBV4-2 to TRBJ1-6; D call uncertain. CDR1 and CDR2 (germline): LGHNA, YNFKEQ. The V end was cut by 5 bases, the J end by 0 bases, with 8 bases between. The CDR3 runs to 15 residues. The CDR3 nucleotides are TGTGCCAGCAGCTCTGAGGGCTCCTATAATTCACCCCTCCACTTT. Translation: CASSSEGSYNSPLHF.

In this sample, this clonotype turned up many times. V usage is TRBV19 and J usage is TRBJ2-7; D gene ambiguous. The germline V gene has CDR1 LNHDA and CDR2 SQIVND (reference sequence). The V end was cut by 6 bases, the J end by 5 bases, with 14 bases between. The CDR3 is 13 amino acids. The DNA of the CDR3 is TGTGCCAGTAGAGGTACGGATCGGAACGAGCAGTACTTC. Translation gives CASRGTDRNEQYF.

The rearrangement joins TRBV13 to TRBJ2-1; 7 nucleotides match TRBD2. V shed 5 bases, J shed 10 bases, and the junction held 8 bases outside the gene matches. There are 13 residues in the CDR3. The germline CDR1 and CDR2 sequences are PRHDT and FYEKMQ (reference sequence). Written as DNA, the CDR3 is TGTGCCAGCAGCATTTTGGCGGGAGTGGAGCAGTTCTTC. The encoded protein is CASSILAGVEQFF.

In its sample, this clonotype was seen many times. V is TRBV10-2 and J is TRBJ2-3, with TRBD2 matching 9 bases. There are 15 residues in the CDR3. V was clipped by 5 bases and J by 2 bases; unmatched bases: 5. Per germline, CDR1 WSHSY and CDR2 SAAADI. The CDR3 loop is CASSMTSGPTDTQYF. As DNA, the CDR3 is TGCGCCAGCAGTATGACTAGCGGACCCACAGATACGCAGTATTTT.